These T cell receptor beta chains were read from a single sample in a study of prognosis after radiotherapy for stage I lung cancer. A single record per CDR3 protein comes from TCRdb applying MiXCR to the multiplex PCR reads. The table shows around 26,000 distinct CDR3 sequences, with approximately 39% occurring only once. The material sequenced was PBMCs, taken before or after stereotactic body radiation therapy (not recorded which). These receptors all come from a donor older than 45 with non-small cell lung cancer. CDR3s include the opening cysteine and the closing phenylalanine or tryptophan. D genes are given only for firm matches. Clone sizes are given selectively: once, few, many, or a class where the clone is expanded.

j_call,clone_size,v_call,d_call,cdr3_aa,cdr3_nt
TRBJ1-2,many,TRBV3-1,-,CASSQDGEAWAF,TGTGCCAGCAGCCAAGATGGAGAAGCCTGGGCCTTC
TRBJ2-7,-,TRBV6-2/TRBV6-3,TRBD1,CASRGTGGTYEQYF,TGTGCCAGCAGGGGTACAGGGGGTACCTACGAGCAGTACTTC
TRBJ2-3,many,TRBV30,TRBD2,CAWNRGADTQYF,TGTGCCTGGAATCGGGGGGCAGATACGCAGTATTTT
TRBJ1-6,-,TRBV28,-,CAGSFVLGENSPLHF,TGTGCCGGCAGTTTTGTTTTGGGTGAGAATTCACCCCTCCACTTT
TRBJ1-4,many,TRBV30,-,CAWKEGGATNEKLFF,TGTGCCTGGAAAGAGGGAGGAGCAACTAATGAAAAACTGTTTTTT
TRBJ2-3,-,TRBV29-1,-,CSVEEGVIWAHTNTQYF,TGCAGCGTTGAAGAGGGGGTGATATGGGCCCACACAAATACGCAGTATTTT
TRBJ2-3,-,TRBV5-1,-,CASSPGGSWNTDTQYF,TGCGCCAGCAGCCCCGGTGGTAGCTGGAACACAGATACTCAGTATTTT
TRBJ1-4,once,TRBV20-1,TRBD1,CSASQTGTEKLFF,TGCAGTGCTAGCCAGACAGGGACTGAAAAACTGTTTTTT
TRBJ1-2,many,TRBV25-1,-,CASSGWGSDGYTF,TGTGCCAGCAGCGGATGGGGGAGCGATGGCTACACCTTC
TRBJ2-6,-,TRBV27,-,CACSTGANVLTF,TGTGCCTGCAGCACGGGGGCCAACGTCCTGACTTTC
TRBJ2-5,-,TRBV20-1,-,CSARLRYPWDEQFF,TGCAGTGCTCGCCTCCGGTACCCCTGGGATGAGCAGTTTTTC
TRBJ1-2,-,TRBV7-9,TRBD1,CASSPTGGIYGYTF,TGTGCCAGCAGCCCAACAGGGGGCATCTATGGCTACACCTTC
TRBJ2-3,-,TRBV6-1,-,CASTASGSSSDTQYF,TGTGCCAGCACTGCGTCTGGCAGCTCGTCGGATACGCAGTATTTT
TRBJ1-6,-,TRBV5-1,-,CAISLVPGGMGNSPLHF,TGCGCCATCAGCTTGGTCCCAGGTGGTATGGGGAATTCGCCCCTCCACTTT
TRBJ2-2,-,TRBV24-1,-,CATSGTIGSVGELFF,TGTGCCACCAGTGGGACTATCGGGAGTGTCGGGGAGCTGTTTTTT
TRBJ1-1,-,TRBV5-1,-,CASSFVLLGQTNTEAFF,TGCGCCAGCAGCTTCGTACTACTGGGGCAGACCAACACTGAAGCTTTCTTT
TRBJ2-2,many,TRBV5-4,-,CASSLGRGTHTGELFF,TGTGCCAGCAGCTTGGGGCGGGGTACCCACACCGGGGAGCTGTTTTTT
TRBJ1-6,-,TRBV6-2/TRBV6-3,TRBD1,CASSELWDRSNSPLHF,TGTGCCAGCAGTGAGTTATGGGACAGAAGTAATTCACCCCTCCACTTT
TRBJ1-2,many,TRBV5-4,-,CASSLEAYPYGYTF,TGTGCCAGCAGCTTGGAAGCCTACCCCTATGGCTACACCTTC
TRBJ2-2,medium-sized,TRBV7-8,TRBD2,CASSLGLAGGPGTGELFF,TGTGCCAGCAGCTTAGGCCTAGCGGGAGGGCCGGGCACCGGGGAGCTGTTTTTT
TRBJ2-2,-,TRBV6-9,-,CASSSHNTNTGELFF,TGTGCCAGCAGTTCGCACAACACGAACACCGGGGAGCTGTTTTTT